The rows below give T cell receptor beta chains drawn from one sample of a study of sequential checkpoint blockade in melanoma. The method was immunoSEQ multiplex PCR; TCRdb's version includes in-frame clones alone and lacks a portion of them. Of more than 10,000 clones listed, over 75% are singletons. Here the sequenced sample was CD8+ T cells sorted from blood (inferred from file names), taken from a patient given nivolumab and ipilimumab in sequence. Source of these receptors: a human donor with melanoma. Each CDR3 is given with its conserved first and last residue. Each record gives: clone size, D gene, V gene, CDR3 protein. A D gene is named only where the DNA matches it firmly. Clone size, where shown, is once, few, many, or a class for clones that have expanded.

abundance: NA; d_gene: TRBD1; v_gene: TRBV7-6; CDR3aa: CASSPTGTGGETQYF
abundance: NA; d_gene: TRBD2; v_gene: TRBV7-9; CDR3aa: CASSPTSGRAWNEQFF
abundance: NA; d_gene: TRBD2; v_gene: TRBV7-9; CDR3aa: CASSSLAGPFYEQYF
abundance: NA; d_gene: TRBD2; v_gene: TRBV6-1; CDR3aa: CAITGTSLNEQYF
abundance: NA; d_gene: NA; v_gene: TRBV15; CDR3aa: CATSSLKGPYEQYF
abundance: NA; d_gene: TRBD1; v_gene: TRBV11-2; CDR3aa: CASSLDQLTGGLETQYF
abundance: NA; d_gene: NA; v_gene: TRBV7-2; CDR3aa: CASSLVTGPYNEQFF
abundance: NA; d_gene: TRBD1; v_gene: TRBV11-2; CDR3aa: CASSPRDSENPYEQYF
abundance: NA; d_gene: NA; v_gene: TRBV19; CDR3aa: CASSIGVGAYNSPLHF
abundance: NA; d_gene: TRBD2; v_gene: TRBV19; CDR3aa: CASRGFGTSGNNEQFF
abundance: once; d_gene: NA; v_gene: TRBV19; CDR3aa: CASSIAARGTYEQYF
abundance: NA; d_gene: TRBD2; v_gene: TRBV11-2; CDR3aa: CASTPRRGGSTDTQYF
abundance: NA; d_gene: TRBD1; v_gene: TRBV4-2; CDR3aa: CACTQDSWAGGYEQYF
abundance: NA; d_gene: TRBD1; v_gene: TRBV28; CDR3aa: CASSSGTGGIYEQYF
abundance: NA; d_gene: TRBD1; v_gene: TRBV5-6; CDR3aa: CASSSGQVSLYGQPQHF
abundance: NA; d_gene: TRBD1; v_gene: TRBV4-2; CDR3aa: CASSWGTGFYEQYF
abundance: NA; d_gene: TRBD2; v_gene: TRBV19; CDR3aa: CASSISSGGALPDTQYF
abundance: once; d_gene: TRBD2; v_gene: TRBV9; CDR3aa: CASSVGGGSLNEQFF
abundance: few; d_gene: NA; v_gene: TRBV6-4; CDR3aa: CASSESGGSTDTQYF
abundance: once; d_gene: NA; v_gene: TRBV7-9; CDR3aa: CASKVTGTEAFF
abundance: NA; d_gene: TRBD1; v_gene: TRBV7-2; CDR3aa: CASSLRGPNYEQYF
abundance: NA; d_gene: NA; v_gene: TRBV19; CDR3aa: CASTMGLEAFF
abundance: few; d_gene: TRBD1; v_gene: TRBV11-2; CDR3aa: CASSFGTGGKNTEAFF
abundance: few; d_gene: NA; v_gene: TRBV9; CDR3aa: CASSVGTSGTDTQYF
abundance: medium-sized; d_gene: TRBD1; v_gene: TRBV6-5; CDR3aa: CASSYGTGGADTQYF
abundance: NA; d_gene: NA; v_gene: TRBV5-5; CDR3aa: CASSLRMGVSGNTIYF
abundance: few; d_gene: NA; v_gene: TRBV10-3; CDR3aa: CATGQSSGNTIYF
abundance: NA; d_gene: TRBD2; v_gene: TRBV29-1; CDR3aa: CSVDGGSLNNEQFF
abundance: NA; d_gene: TRBD2; v_gene: TRBV27; CDR3aa: CASSSSGGSYERAAQYF
abundance: once; d_gene: NA; v_gene: TRBV7-8; CDR3aa: CASSLEIVQGPYGRTATEAFF
abundance: NA; d_gene: NA; v_gene: TRBV6-5; CDR3aa: CASSYSRDEQFF
abundance: NA; d_gene: NA; v_gene: TRBV19; CDR3aa: CASSGLGGEEKQSSGNTIYF
abundance: NA; d_gene: NA; v_gene: TRBV27; CDR3aa: CASSFQNQPQHF
abundance: NA; d_gene: NA; v_gene: TRBV9; CDR3aa: CASDVSGGSYNEQFF
abundance: NA; d_gene: NA; v_gene: TRBV7-2; CDR3aa: CASEHGLYNEQFF
abundance: few; d_gene: NA; v_gene: TRBV19; CDR3aa: CASSIPGTEAFF
abundance: NA; d_gene: NA; v_gene: TRBV6-5; CDR3aa: CASSSGSYNEQFF
abundance: NA; d_gene: TRBD1; v_gene: TRBV4-1; CDR3aa: CASSQGQGDTGELFF
abundance: NA; d_gene: TRBD1; v_gene: TRBV15; CDR3aa: CATSIYRGAYEQYF
abundance: few; d_gene: TRBD1; v_gene: TRBV7-2; CDR3aa: CASSLAGGYPNYGYTF
abundance: NA; d_gene: NA; v_gene: TRBV27; CDR3aa: CASSLSHTDTQYF
abundance: NA; d_gene: TRBD2; v_gene: TRBV27; CDR3aa: CASSPSSGSDNEQFF
abundance: NA; d_gene: TRBD2; v_gene: TRBV27; CDR3aa: CASSLLAGGPTDTQYF